Listed below are T cell receptor beta chains from one sample, sequenced in a study of shared clonotypes between healthy human individuals. Using immunoSEQ multiplex PCR, the repertoire was profiled, and TCRdb retains in-frame clones only, with some absent. This sample has about 2.1 million clones, with 85% to 95% found just once. Sequenced sample: naive CD8+ T cells from PBMCs. The receptors stem from a man aged 18 to 29 in good health. Some clones in this sample may be carry-over from other donors' samples. CDR3s include the opening cysteine and the closing phenylalanine or tryptophan. A D gene is named only where the DNA matches it firmly. Size is omitted from some rows. Given values are once, few, many or a class for expanded clones.

clone_size,d_call,j_call,v_call,cdr3_aa,cdr3_nt
.,.,TRBJ2-7,TRBV27,CASSLMDSNYEQYF,TGTGCCAGCAGTTTAATGGACAGTAACTACGAGCAGTACTTC
.,TRBD1,TRBJ2-7,TRBV6-5,CASSYSTGQAQYEQYF,TGTGCCAGCAGTTACTCTACGGGACAGGCACAATACGAGCAGTACTTC
once,.,TRBJ2-5,TRBV11-2,CASRPGAGPFPPQETQYF,TGTGCCAGCAGGCCCGGGGCGGGCCCCTTCCCGCCTCAAGAGACCCAGTACTTC
few,.,TRBJ1-1,TRBV29-1,CSVETGTVNTEAFF,TGCAGCGTTGAAACAGGGACGGTGAACACTGAAGCTTTCTTT
.,TRBD2,TRBJ2-7,TRBV7-9,CASSTHLGTSGRNEQYF,TGTGCCAGCAGCACCCACCTAGGGACTAGCGGGAGGAACGAGCAGTACTTC
.,.,TRBJ2-6,TRBV7-8,CASSQRTSGDLSGANVLTF,TGTGCCAGCAGCCAGCGGACGTCAGGGGATTTATCTGGGGCCAACGTCCTGACTTTC
.,TRBD1,TRBJ1-1,TRBV5-4,CASRERDLGGNTEAFF,TGTGCCAGCAGGGAGCGGGACCTAGGGGGCAACACTGAAGCTTTCTTT
.,.,TRBJ2-2,TRBV27,CASRRGYLVTGELFF,TGTGCCAGCAGGCGAGGTTATCTCGTCACCGGGGAGCTGTTTTTT
once,TRBD1,TRBJ1-5,TRBV6-5,CASSYRYRGEEQPQHF,TGTGCCAGCAGTTATCGATACAGGGGTGAGGAGCAGCCCCAGCATTTT
.,.,TRBJ2-7,TRBV6-5,CASRNRDTHYEQYF,TGTGCCAGCAGAAACCGGGACACCCACTACGAGCAGTACTTC
.,.,TRBJ2-1,TRBV15,CATSRVSQYNEQFF,TGTGCCACCAGCAGAGTATCCCAATACAATGAGCAGTTCTTC
.,.,TRBJ1-1,TRBV28,CASSLGWWITGDPLNTEAFF,TGTGCCAGCAGTTTAGGGTGGTGGATAACAGGTGACCCCTTGAACACTGAAGCTTTCTTT
.,.,TRBJ2-1,TRBV7-9,CASSLSRLNEQFF,TGTGCCAGCAGCTTAAGTAGGTTAAATGAGCAGTTCTTC
.,.,TRBJ1-4,TRBV28,CASSPSNEKLFF,TGTGCCAGCAGCCCGTCTAATGAAAAACTGTTTTTT
.,TRBD1,TRBJ2-2,TRBV4-3,CASSQRPWNRGRSGTGELFF,TGCGCCAGCAGCCAGCGGCCGTGGAACAGGGGGCGATCAGGAACCGGGGAGCTGTTTTTT
.,.,TRBJ2-1,TRBV9,CASSPPPSSYNEQFF,TGTGCCAGCAGCCCCCCTCCGAGCTCCTACAATGAGCAGTTCTTC
.,.,TRBJ2-2,TRBV9,CASSPGSWELFF,TGTGCCAGCAGCCCCGGGAGTTGGGAGCTGTTTTTT
.,.,TRBJ2-1,TRBV4-1,CASGGVSYNEQFF,TGCGCCAGCGGCGGGGTCTCCTACAATGAGCAGTTCTTC
once,TRBD2,TRBJ2-1,TRBV7-2,CASSPPFAGAYNEQFF,TGTGCCAGCAGCCCCCCCTTTGCGGGAGCTTACAATGAGCAGTTCTTC
.,TRBD1,TRBJ1-4,TRBV11-3,CASSFPTGRNEKLFF,TGTGCCAGCAGCTTCCCGACAGGGAGAAATGAAAAACTGTTTTTT
.,TRBD1,TRBJ1-2,TRBV11-2,CASSLLGQGYGYTF,TGTGCCAGCAGCCTTTTGGGACAGGGTTATGGCTACACCTTC
.,TRBD1,TRBJ1-1,TRBV10-3,CAISGLGEGADTEAFF,TGTGCCATCAGTGGACTAGGGGAGGGGGCCGACACTGAAGCTTTCTTT
.,.,TRBJ1-5,TRBV4-3,CASSQNWQENQPQHF,TGCGCCAGCAGCCAGAATTGGCAGGAAAATCAGCCCCAGCATTTT
.,.,TRBJ2-7,TRBV10-3,CAIRLNNSGPSGEQYF,TGTGCCATCAGACTCAATAACTCCGGGCCCTCGGGGGAGCAGTACTTC
.,TRBD1,TRBJ1-2,TRBV28,CASGFGDRDSYRYGYTF,TGTGCCAGCGGATTCGGGGACAGGGACAGTTATCGGTATGGCTACACCTTC
.,TRBD2,TRBJ2-1,TRBV5-6,CASSLGPSGRYNEQFF,TGTGCCAGCAGCTTGGGTCCTAGCGGGCGCTACAATGAGCAGTTCTTC
.,TRBD2,TRBJ2-3,TRBV5-6,CASSTGTSGRITDTQYF,TGTGCCAGCAGTACCGGGACTAGCGGGAGAATCACAGATACGCAGTATTTT
.,.,TRBJ1-2,TRBV5-4,CASSSPFRGPDGYTF,TGTGCCAGCAGTTCCCCATTCAGGGGCCCTGATGGCTACACCTTC
.,TRBD1,TRBJ2-3,TRBV27,CASSLGTGDTDTQYF,TGTGCCAGCAGTTTAGGGACAGGCGACACAGATACGCAGTATTTT
.,TRBD1,TRBJ2-7,TRBV19,CASSIEADRGYEQYF,TGTGCCAGTAGTATAGAGGCCGACAGGGGATACGAGCAGTACTTC
.,.,TRBJ1-2,TRBV6-1,CASRARNIYGYTF,TGTGCCAGCAGAGCCAGGAATATCTATGGCTACACCTTC
.,TRBD2,TRBJ2-5,TRBV5-1,CASSPGRAGGGSETQYF,TGCGCCAGCAGCCCTGGGCGAGCGGGAGGGGGAAGCGAGACCCAGTACTTC
.,.,TRBJ1-5,TRBV25-1,CASSAKNGQPQHF,TGTGCCAGCAGTGCGAAGAACGGGCAGCCCCAGCATTTT
.,.,TRBJ1-5,TRBV6-4,CASRGRWNRPQHF,TGTGCCAGCAGGGGCCGCTGGAACCGGCCCCAGCATTTT